One and the same sample provided the 5 T cell receptor beta chains below, sequenced in a study of blood T cells in healthy people across ages. Alongside a J-beta primer mix, a sample-barcoded 5' primer served in a second PCR lasting about 7 to 11 cycles. TCRdb processed the 5' RACE reads anew with MiXCR; each CDR3 protein has one entry. The repertoire holds some 900,000 distinct CDR3 sequences, with around 28% as singletons. The sample comprised blood. The receptor set was obtained from a woman of 80 years or more in good health.

Ten or more counts support this clonotype. The rearrangement links TRBV20-1 to TRBJ2-3; D is tentatively TRBD1 or TRBD2 (5 bases each). Trimming removed 1 base from V and 3 bases from J, with 11 bases in between. Germline-derived CDR1 and CDR2 are DFQATT and SNEGSKA (reference sequence). The CDR3 runs 14 residues. CDR3 region: CSARVGTGTDTQYF. CDR3 in DNA: TGCAGTGCTAGAGTAGGGACGGGTACAGATACGCAGTATTTT.

The sample holds many counts of this clonotype. The chain combines TRBV5-1 with TRBJ2-1; 9 positions match TRBD2. The CDR3 contains 16 residues. The J segment lost 7 bases and the V segment lost 5 bases, leaving 13 bases of the junction unmatched. Germline assignment: CDR1 SGHRS and CDR2 YFSETQ. The chain's CDR3 is CASSGISGGYGNEQFF. The DNA for the CDR3 is TGCGCCAGCAGTGGTATTAGCGGGGGCTACGGAAATGAGCAGTTCTTC.

This clonotype was seen only a few times. The V gene is TRBV10-3, the J gene TRBJ1-1, with TRBD1 matching over 8 bases. This CDR3 spans 13 amino acids. Germline V lookup: CDR1 ENHRY, CDR2 SYGVKD. V shed 4 bases and J 6 bases; nucleotides not matched to a gene: 4. The chain's CDR3 is CAISGTGYPEAFF. CDR3 DNA sequence: TGTGCCATCAGTGGGACAGGGTACCCTGAAGCTTTCTTT.

The chain recombines TRBV12-3 or TRBV12-4 with TRBJ2-5; D remains ambiguous. V was cut by 3 bases and J by 4 bases, with 9 bases left in between. The CDR3 covers 13 residues. The CDR3 is CASSFLVGETQYF. The CDR3 region has the DNA TGTGCCAGCAGTTTCCTGGTTGGAGAGACCCAGTACTTC.

The rearrangement joins TRBV4-1 to TRBJ2-3, with 7 bases matching TRBD2. The CDR3 contains 16 residues. The ends lost 2 bases at V and 5 bases at J; junction bases unmatched: 10. Germline V gives CDR1 MGHRA, CDR2 YSYEKL. The CDR3 reads CASSQPTGGEGDTQYF. The CDR3 DNA reads TGCGCCAGCAGCCAACCCACGGGGGGAGAGGGAGATACGCAGTATTTT.